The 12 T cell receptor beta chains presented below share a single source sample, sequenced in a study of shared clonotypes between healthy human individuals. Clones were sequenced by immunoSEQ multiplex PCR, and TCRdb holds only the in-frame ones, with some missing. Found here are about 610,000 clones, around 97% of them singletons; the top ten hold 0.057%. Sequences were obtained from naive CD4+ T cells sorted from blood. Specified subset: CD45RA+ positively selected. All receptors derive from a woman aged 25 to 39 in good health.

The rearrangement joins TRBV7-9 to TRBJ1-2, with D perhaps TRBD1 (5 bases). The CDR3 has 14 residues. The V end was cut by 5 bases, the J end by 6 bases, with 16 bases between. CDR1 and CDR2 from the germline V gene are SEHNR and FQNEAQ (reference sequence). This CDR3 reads CASSPARAGDGYTF. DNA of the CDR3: TGTGCCAGCAGCCCAGCGAGAGCGGGGGATGGCTACACCTTC.

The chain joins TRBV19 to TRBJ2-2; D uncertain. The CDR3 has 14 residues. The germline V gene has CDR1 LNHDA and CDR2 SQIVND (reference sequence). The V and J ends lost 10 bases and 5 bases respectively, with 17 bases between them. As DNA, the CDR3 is TGTGCCACGAATGCCCCTTTCCGGACCGGGGAGCTGTTTTTT. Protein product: CATNAPFRTGELFF.

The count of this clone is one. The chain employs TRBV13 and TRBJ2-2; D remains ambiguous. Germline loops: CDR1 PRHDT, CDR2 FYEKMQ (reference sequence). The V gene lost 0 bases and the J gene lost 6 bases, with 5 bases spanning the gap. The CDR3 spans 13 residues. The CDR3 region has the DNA TGTGCCAGCAGCTTAGGTACCGCCGGGGAGCTGTTTTTT. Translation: CASSLGTAGELFF.

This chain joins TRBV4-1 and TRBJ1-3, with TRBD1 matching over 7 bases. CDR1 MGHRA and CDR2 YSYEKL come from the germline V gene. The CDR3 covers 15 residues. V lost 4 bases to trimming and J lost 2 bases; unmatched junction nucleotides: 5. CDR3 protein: CASSPPGTAGNTIYF. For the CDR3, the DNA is TGCGCCAGCAGCCCACCTGGGACAGCTGGAAACACCATATATTTT.

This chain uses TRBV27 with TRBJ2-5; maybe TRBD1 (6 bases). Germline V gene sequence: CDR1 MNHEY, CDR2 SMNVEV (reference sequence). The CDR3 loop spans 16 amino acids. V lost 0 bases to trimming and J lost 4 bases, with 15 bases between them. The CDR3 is CASSLSAAARGETQYF. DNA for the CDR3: TGTGCCAGCAGTTTATCGGCAGCGGCCAGGGGAGAGACCCAGTACTTC.

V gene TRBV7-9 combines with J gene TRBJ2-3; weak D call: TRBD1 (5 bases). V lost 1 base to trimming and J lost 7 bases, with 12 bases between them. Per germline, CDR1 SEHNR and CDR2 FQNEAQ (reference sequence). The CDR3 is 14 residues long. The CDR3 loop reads CASSLEGAPNTQYF. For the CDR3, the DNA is TGTGCCAGCAGCTTAGAAGGGGCCCCCAATACGCAGTATTTT.

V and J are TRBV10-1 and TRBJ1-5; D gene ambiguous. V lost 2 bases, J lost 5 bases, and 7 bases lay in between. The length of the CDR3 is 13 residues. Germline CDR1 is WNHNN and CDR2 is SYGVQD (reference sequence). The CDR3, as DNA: TGCGCCAGCAGTGAGGGGTTGCATCAGCCCCAGCATTTT. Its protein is CASSEGLHQPQHF.

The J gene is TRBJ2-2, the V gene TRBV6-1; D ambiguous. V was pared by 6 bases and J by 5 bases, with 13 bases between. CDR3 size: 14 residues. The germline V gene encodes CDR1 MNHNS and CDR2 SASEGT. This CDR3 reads CASRVDVGTGELFF. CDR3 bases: TGTGCCAGCAGGGTAGACGTGGGGACCGGGGAGCTGTTTTTT.

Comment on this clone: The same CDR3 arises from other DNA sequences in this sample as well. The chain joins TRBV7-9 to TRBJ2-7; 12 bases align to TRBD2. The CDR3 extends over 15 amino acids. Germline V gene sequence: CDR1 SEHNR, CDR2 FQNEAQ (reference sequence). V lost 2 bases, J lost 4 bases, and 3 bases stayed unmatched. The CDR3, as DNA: TGTGCCAGCAGCTTACTAGCGGGAGGGCCTTACGAGCAGTACTTC. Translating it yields CASSLLAGGPYEQYF.

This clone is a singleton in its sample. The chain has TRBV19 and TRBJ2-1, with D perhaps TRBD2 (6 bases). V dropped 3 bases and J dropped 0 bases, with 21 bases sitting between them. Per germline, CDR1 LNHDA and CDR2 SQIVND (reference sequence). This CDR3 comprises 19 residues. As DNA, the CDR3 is TGTGCCAGTAGTATGGCAGGGTTGGCCCGGGGGTTCTCCTACAATGAGCAGTTCTTC. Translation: CASSMAGLARGFSYNEQFF.

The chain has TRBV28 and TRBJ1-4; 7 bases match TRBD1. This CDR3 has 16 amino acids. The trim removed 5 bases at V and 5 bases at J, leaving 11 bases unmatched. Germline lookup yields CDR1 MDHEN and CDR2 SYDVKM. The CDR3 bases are TGTGCCAGCAGTCCGACCAGACAGGGATTGAATGAAAAACTGTTTTTT. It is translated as CASSPTRQGLNEKLFF.

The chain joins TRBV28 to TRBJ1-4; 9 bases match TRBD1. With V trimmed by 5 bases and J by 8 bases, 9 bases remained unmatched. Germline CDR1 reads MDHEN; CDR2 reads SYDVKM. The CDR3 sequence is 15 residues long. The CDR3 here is CASSVHRGLPEKLFF. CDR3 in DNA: TGTGCCAGCAGTGTCCACAGGGGGCTTCCGGAAAAACTGTTTTTT.